This T cell receptor beta chain was captured by sequencing in a study of somatic mutations in cytotoxic T cells in rheumatoid arthritis. Points from the study as a whole: In about an eighth of the 65 patients, the largest CD8+ clone exceeded 20% of CD8+ cells. Rheumatoid arthritis patients, but not healthy controls, exhibited increasing CD8+ clonality with age. A slight TRBV07 underrepresentation in rheumatoid arthritis patients was reported without multiple-comparison adjustment.

Profiled with immunoSEQ multiplex PCR; TCRdb holds only in-frame clones, not every one. The table shows about 26,000 clones, with roughly 82% occurring only once. By positive magnetic bead selection, CD4+ and CD8+ cells were isolated, and their purity was checked by flow cytometry. CDR1 is SEHNR, CDR2 FQNEAQ, per germline (reference sequence). The CDR3 spans 13 residues. Unmatched junction bases numbered 3, after V lost 5 bases and J lost 3 bases. In the case of this clone: Antigen specificity is unknown.

This TCR derives from a middle-aged man in good health. The chain recombines TRBV7-9 with TRBJ2-5, with 7 nucleotides matching TRBD1. The source material was CD8+ T cells sorted from blood. The CDR3 protein is CASSRDSKETQYF. CDR3 nucleotides: TGTGCCAGCAGCCGGGACAGCAAAGAGACCCAGTACTTC.